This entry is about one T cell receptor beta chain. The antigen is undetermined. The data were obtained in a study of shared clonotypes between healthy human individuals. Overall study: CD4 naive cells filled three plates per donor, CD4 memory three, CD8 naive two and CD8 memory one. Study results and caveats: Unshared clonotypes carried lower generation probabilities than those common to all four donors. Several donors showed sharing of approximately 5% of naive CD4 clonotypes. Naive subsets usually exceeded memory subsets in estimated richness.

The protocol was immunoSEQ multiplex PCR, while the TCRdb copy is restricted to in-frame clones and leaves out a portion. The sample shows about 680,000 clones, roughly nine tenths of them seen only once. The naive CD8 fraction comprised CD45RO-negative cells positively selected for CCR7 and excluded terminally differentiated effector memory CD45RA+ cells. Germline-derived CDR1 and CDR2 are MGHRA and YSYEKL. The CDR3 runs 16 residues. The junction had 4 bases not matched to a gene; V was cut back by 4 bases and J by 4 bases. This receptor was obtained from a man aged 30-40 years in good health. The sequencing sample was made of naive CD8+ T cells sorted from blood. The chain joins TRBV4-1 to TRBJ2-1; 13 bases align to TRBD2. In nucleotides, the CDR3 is TGCGCCAGCAGCCCAGGGACTAGCGGGATGTACAATGAGCAGTTCTTC. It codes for CASSPGTSGMYNEQFF.